This T cell receptor (beta chain) was captured by sequencing in a study of chemoradiotherapy in HPV16-positive cancers. Assay: immunoSEQ multiplex PCR; the TCRdb copy retains only in-frame clones and omits some. The table includes approximately 30,000 clones, 86% detected once. This CDR3 is 14 amino acids long. Germline V lookup: CDR1 KGHSH, CDR2 LQKENI. J was trimmed by 6 bases and V by 0 bases; bases with no gene match: 5. The input for sequencing was blood, taken from a patient who underwent chemoradiotherapy. The rearrangement uses TRBV18 and TRBJ2-7; 7 bases are a match to TRBD1. The source is a human donor with HPV-associated anogenital cancer. CDR3 in amino acids: CASSPPDRWGEQYF. In DNA, the CDR3 is TGTGCCAGCTCACCACCGGACAGGTGGGGCGAGCAGTACTTC.